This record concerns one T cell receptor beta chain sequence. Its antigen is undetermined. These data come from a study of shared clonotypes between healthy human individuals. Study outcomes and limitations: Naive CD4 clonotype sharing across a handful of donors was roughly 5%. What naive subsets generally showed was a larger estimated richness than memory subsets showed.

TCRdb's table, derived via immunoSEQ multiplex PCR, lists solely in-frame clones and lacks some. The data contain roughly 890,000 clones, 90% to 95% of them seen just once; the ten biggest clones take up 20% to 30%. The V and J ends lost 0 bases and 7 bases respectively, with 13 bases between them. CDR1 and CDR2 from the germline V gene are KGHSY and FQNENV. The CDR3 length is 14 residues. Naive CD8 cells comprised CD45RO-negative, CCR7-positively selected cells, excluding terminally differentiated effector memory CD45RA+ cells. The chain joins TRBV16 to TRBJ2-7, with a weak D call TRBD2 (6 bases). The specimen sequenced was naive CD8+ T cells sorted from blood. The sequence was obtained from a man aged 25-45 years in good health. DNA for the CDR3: TGTGCCAGCAGCCAATCAATGAAGGGGAGGGAGCAGTACTTC. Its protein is CASSQSMKGREQYF. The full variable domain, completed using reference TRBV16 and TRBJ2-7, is GEEVAQTPKHLVRGEGQKAKLYCAPIKGHSYVFWYQQVLKNEFKFLISFQNENVFDETGMPKERFSAKCLPNSPCSLEIQATKLEDSAVYFCASSQSMKGREQYFGPGTRLTVT.